This record concerns one T cell receptor beta chain sequence. The sample comes from a study of T cell changes during pregnancy in multiple sclerosis. The data were produced by immunoSEQ multiplex PCR, yet TCRdb's version contains in-frame clones alone and is incomplete. The table has approximately 100,000 clones, 90% to 95% seen once. Germline lookup yields CDR1 SGHVS and CDR2 FNYEAQ. CDR3 size: 14 residues. V lost 2 bases and J lost 4, with 12 bases in between. The receptor's source is a female donor with multiple sclerosis, enrolled in a pregnancy study. The sample in question was peripheral blood, obtained in the second trimester of pregnancy. The chain recombines TRBV7-6 with TRBJ2-7, with D maybe TRBD2 (7 bases). For the CDR3, the DNA is TGTGCCAGCAGCTTAAGGGGGGGCCAGTACGAGCAGTACTTC. It yields the protein CASSLRGGQYEQYF.